The 10 T cell receptor beta chains below come from one sample, sequenced in a study of blood T cell repertoires in COVID-19. Using immunoSEQ multiplex PCR, the repertoire was profiled, and TCRdb retains in-frame clones only, with some absent. The sample records tens of thousands of clones, about 80% being singletons. Input material: peripheral blood. The receptors were sampled from a human donor in a cohort sampled during active COVID-19.

The rearrangement joins TRBV7-2 to TRBJ2-2; TRBD2 matches at 8 bases. The CDR3 length is 15 residues. The V segment lost 5 bases and the J segment 6 bases; nucleotides outside the gene matches: 8. Germline V CDR1 and CDR2: SGHTA, FQGNSA. The CDR3 region has the DNA TGTGCCAGCAGCCTCCGGGGGGGCGGGTCCGGGGAGCTGTTTTTT. This sequence encodes CASSLRGGGSGELFF.

V usage is TRBV5-5 and J usage is TRBJ2-7, with D possibly matching TRBD1 (6 bases). Germline V gene data show CDR1 as SGHKS and CDR2 as YYEKEE (reference sequence). The CDR3 loop spans 15 amino acids. Trimming shortened V by 4 bases and J by 4 bases, and 18 bases separated the two germline ends. CDR3 sequence reads: CASSRQEEGWYEQYF. DNA of the CDR3: TGTGCCAGCAGCCGACAGGAGGAAGGTTGGTACGAGCAGTACTTC. Full variable domain (remainder filled in from reference TRBV5-5 and TRBJ2-7): DAGVTQSPTHLIKTRGQQVTLRCSPISGHKSVSWYQQVLGQGPQFIFQYYEKEERGRGNFPDRFSARQFPNYSSELNVNALLLGDSALYLCASSRQEEGWYEQYFGPGTRLTVT.

The V and J genes are TRBV27 and TRBJ2-2; 10 positions agree with TRBD1. The germline V gene has CDR1 MNHEY and CDR2 SMNVEV (reference sequence). Losses at the gene ends were 3 bases for V and 6 bases for J; bases not matched to a gene: 4. The CDR3 has 15 amino acids. The CDR3 nucleotides are TGTGCCAGCAGTTTTAGGGACAGGGGAGCCGGGGAGCTGTTTTTT. Translation gives CASSFRDRGAGELFF.

V is TRBV19 and J is TRBJ2-1, with D possibly TRBD2 on 6 matching bases. The ends were cut back, 4 bases at V and 7 bases at J, with 14 bases in the middle. The CDR3 length is 14 residues. Germline V gene lookup returns CDR1 LNHDA and CDR2 SQIVND (reference sequence). CDR3 region: CASSREEGRNEQFF. The CDR3 DNA reads as TGTGCCAGTAGTAGGGAGGAGGGTAGGAATGAGCAGTTCTTC.

This clone was counted only a few times. The chain combines TRBV6-5 with TRBJ1-5, with 8 bases aligning to TRBD1. J lost 2 bases, V lost 10 bases, and 1 base had no gene match. The CDR3 covers 12 residues. Germline V gene data show CDR1 as MNHEY and CDR2 as SVGAGI. Here the CDR3 DNA reads TGTGCCACGGGACAGGGCAATCAGCCCCAGCATTTT. It yields the protein CATGQGNQPQHF.

This chain links TRBV18 with TRBJ1-4; possibly TRBD1 for D (5 bases). This CDR3 spans 16 amino acids. V was cut by 4 bases and J by 4 bases, with 16 bases left in between. The germline gives CDR1 KGHSH, CDR2 LQKENI. The CDR3 region has the DNA TGTGCCAGCTCACGAGGACCGGGTCAGGGTAATGAAAAACTGTTTTTT. Protein sequence: CASSRGPGQGNEKLFF.

This clone has more than one count but fewer than ten. The rearrangement links TRBV4-2 to TRBJ2-7; 10 bases map to TRBD1. This CDR3 is 15 amino acids long. Germline trimming cut 2 bases from V and 4 bases from J; bases unmatched to any gene: 5. Germline values: CDR1 LGHNA, CDR2 YNFKEQ. The CDR3 DNA sequence: TGTGCCAGCAGCCAACGACAGGGGGCGAGGTACGAGCAGTACTTC. Translation: CASSQRQGARYEQYF.

This clone was detected once. J is TRBJ2-7 and V is TRBV5-3; D possibly corresponds to TRBD2 (5 bases). TRBV5-3 is an open reading frame whose function is uncertain. Trimming took 3 bases from V and 7 from J, leaving 20 bases between them. CDR3 length: 15 amino acids. As DNA, the CDR3 is TGTGCCAGAAGCTCCCGCAGGACTGAGAATTTGGAGCAGTACTTC. This translates into CARSSRRTENLEQYF.

The chain recombines TRBV14 with TRBJ2-2; a weak D match, TRBD1 (6 bases). This CDR3 is 16 amino acids long. Trimming removed 2 bases at V and 2 bases at J, with 12 bases between. Germline CDR1 reads SGHDN; CDR2 reads FVKESK. CDR3 nucleotides: TGTGCCAGCAGCCAAAGGCACAGGGCAAACACCGGGGAGCTGTTTTTT. Its translation is CASSQRHRANTGELFF.

This chain joins TRBV10-3 and TRBJ2-7, with 7 positions matching TRBD1. Germline V gives CDR1 ENHRY, CDR2 SYGVKD. This CDR3 has 14 amino acids. The V gene end was trimmed by 3 bases and the J gene end by 5 bases; junction bases not matched to a gene: 7. Written as DNA, the CDR3 is TGTGCCATCAGTGACCCAGACAGGGAAGACGAGCAGTACTTC. Its translation: CAISDPDREDEQYF.